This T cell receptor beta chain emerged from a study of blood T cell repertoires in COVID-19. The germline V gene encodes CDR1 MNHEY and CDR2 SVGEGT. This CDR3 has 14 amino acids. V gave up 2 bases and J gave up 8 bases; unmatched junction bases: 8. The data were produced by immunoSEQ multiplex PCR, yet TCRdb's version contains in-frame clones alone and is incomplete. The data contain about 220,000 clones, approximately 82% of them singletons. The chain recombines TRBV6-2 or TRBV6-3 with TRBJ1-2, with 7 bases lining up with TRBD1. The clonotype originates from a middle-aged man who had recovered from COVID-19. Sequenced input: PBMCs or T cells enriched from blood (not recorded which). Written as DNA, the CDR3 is TGTGCCAGCAGTTACGCGGGACAGTCGAGGGGCTACACCTTC. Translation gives CASSYAGQSRGYTF.